Shown below are 8 T cell receptor beta chains from a single sample sequenced in a study of CD8+ T cells in alopecia areata. Investigators isolated RNA and reverse transcribed it into cDNA to act as the sequencing template. The method was immunoSEQ multiplex PCR; TCRdb's version includes in-frame clones alone and lacks a portion of them. The sample holds 110,000 to 150,000 clones, about three fifths seen once. The specimen was CD4+ T cells sorted from blood, collected at week 0. Receptors were obtained from a human donor with alopecia areata.

The CDR3 DNA follows: TGCAGCGTTGGGGGGGGCTACTATGGCTACACCTTC. Amino acid sequence: CSVGGGYYGYTF. V gene TRBV29-1 combines with J gene TRBJ1-2; D is perhaps TRBD1 (6 bases). Germline V lookup: CDR1 SQVTM, CDR2 ANQGSEA. The CDR3 totals 12 residues. The ends were cut back, 4 bases at V and 3 bases at J, with 9 bases in the middle.

This clone was observed once. The chain carries TRBV19 and TRBJ1-2, with D possibly matching TRBD1 (6 bases). Trimming removed 5 bases at V and 4 bases at J, with 20 bases between. CDR1 is LNHDA, CDR2 SQIVND, per germline (reference sequence). The CDR3 runs 16 residues. The CDR3 DNA is TGTGCCAGTAGTCCAACCGGGACAAGGAGCTTCTATGGCTACACCTTC. It yields the protein CASSPTGTRSFYGYTF.

The sample holds a few counts of this clone. CDR3 loop: CASSPGWPHYEQYF. The CDR3 bases are TGCGCCAGCAGCCCCGGGTGGCCTCACTACGAGCAGTACTTC. The chain has TRBV4-1 and TRBJ2-7; D not resolved. Germline V gene sequence: CDR1 MGHRA, CDR2 YSYEKL. Trimming stripped 4 bases from V and 3 bases from J, with 13 bases between. The CDR3 sequence is 14 residues long.

This clone has more than one count but fewer than ten. The CDR3 reads CAWSVKAGAYEQYF. The CDR3 DNA sequence: TGTGCCTGGAGTGTAAAAGCGGGGGCCTACGAGCAGTACTTC. This chain connects TRBV30 to TRBJ2-7; 8 bases map to TRBD2. Germline V CDR1 and CDR2: GTSNPN, SVGIG (reference sequence). The J segment lost 2 bases and the V segment lost 0 bases, leaving 3 bases of the junction unmatched. CDR3 length: 14 residues.

The chain is built from TRBV6-5 and TRBJ2-2; 7 positions agree with TRBD1. CDR3 size: 13 residues. The germline gives CDR1 MNHEY, CDR2 SVGAGI. Losses at the gene ends were 10 bases for V and 9 bases for J; bases not matched to a gene: 11. The CDR3 DNA follows: TGTGCCACCACGAGGCAGGGGGACCGGGAGCTGTTTTTT. It yields the protein CATTRQGDRELFF.

The rearrangement links TRBV18 to TRBJ2-7; possible D gene TRBD2, 5 bases. The CDR3 is 15 residues long. CDR1 KGHSH and CDR2 LQKENI come from the germline V gene. Trimming pared 3 bases from V and 2 bases from J, leaving 14 bases between. The CDR3 protein is CASSPPAGSPYEQYF. CDR3 nucleotide sequence: TGTGCCAGCTCACCGCCTGCGGGTTCACCCTACGAGCAGTACTTC.

The rearrangement links TRBV10-3 to TRBJ2-7; D remains unclear. The CDR3 loop spans 14 amino acids. V lost 4 bases and J lost 1, with 11 bases in between. CDR1 is ENHRY and CDR2 is SYGVKD in the germline V gene. DNA of the CDR3: TGTGCCATCAGTGGTCGAGAAGGGTCCTACGAGCAGTACTTC. Protein product: CAISGREGSYEQYF.

This clone appeared a few times. This chain links TRBV30 with TRBJ1-5; D not certain. V shed 3 bases and J shed 2 bases, with 11 bases lying between them. Germline CDR1 is GTSNPN and CDR2 is SVGIG (reference sequence). The CDR3 totals 14 residues. The chain's CDR3 is CAWSHLMGNQPQHF. The CDR3 coding sequence is TGTGCCTGGAGCCACCTCATGGGCAATCAGCCCCAGCATTTT.